The present TCR beta chain was sequenced within a study of shared clonotypes between healthy human individuals. The wider study: Participating donors consisted of two women and a few men aged 18 to 49.

Naive CD8 cells comprised CD45RO-negative, CCR7-positively selected cells, excluding terminally differentiated effector memory CD45RA+ cells. In germline, CDR1 is LGHNA, CDR2 YNFKEQ. The V segment lost 3 bases and the J segment 5 bases; nucleotides outside the gene matches: 3. The CDR3 has 13 amino acids. Assay: immunoSEQ multiplex PCR; the TCRdb copy retains only in-frame clones and omits some. The sample carries under 1 million clones, 90% to 98% recorded once. The chain links TRBV4-2 to TRBJ2-7, with TRBD1 identical over 8 bases. The sequence derives from a man aged 25-45 years in good health. Sequenced sample: naive CD8+ T cells sorted from blood. CDR3 loop: CASSQMDRDEQYF. CDR3 nucleotide sequence: TGTGCCAGCAGCCAGATGGACAGGGACGAGCAGTACTTC.